The 14 T cell receptor beta chains reported below all come from one sample, sequenced in a study of shared clonotypes between healthy human individuals. Positive CCR7 selection of CD45RO-negative cells yielded the naive CD8 cells, and terminally differentiated effector memory CD45RA+ cells were excluded. Some clones are missing from TCRdb's copy, which holds only in-frame ones; the method was immunoSEQ multiplex PCR. The sample has about 2.1 million clones, about 92% seen once. Input material: naive CD8+ T cells from PBMCs. Receptors originate from a man aged 18 to 29 in good health. Some clones in this sample may be carry-over from other donors' samples.

V is TRBV28 and J is TRBJ1-1, with 8 bases lining up with TRBD1. The germline CDR1 and CDR2 sequences are MDHEN and SYDVKM. V shed 5 bases, J shed 12 bases, and the junction held 11 bases outside the gene matches. This CDR3 has 13 amino acids. This chain's CDR3 is CASSHDRGAFSFF. The CDR3 bases are TGTGCCAGCAGTCATGACAGGGGCGCCTTTTCTTTCTTT.

The rearrangement links TRBV6-5 to TRBJ1-4; D unclear. V lost 7 bases and J lost 8, with 14 bases in between. Germline lookup yields CDR1 MNHEY and CDR2 SVGAGI. The CDR3 loop spans 13 amino acids. CDR3 in DNA: TGTGCCAGCAATTCGCGGGGAGACGAAAAACTGTTTTTT. This translates into CASNSRGDEKLFF.

The chain carries TRBV9 and TRBJ2-3; 8 nucleotides agree with TRBD2. Germline V gene data show CDR1 as SGDLS and CDR2 as YYNGEE. This CDR3 spans 17 amino acids. The V gene end was trimmed by 4 bases and the J gene end by 2 bases; junction bases not matched to a gene: 12. CDR3 region: CASSRGGAPTLTDTQYF. CDR3 nucleotides: TGTGCCAGCAGCCGGGGGGGGGCGCCCACCCTCACAGATACGCAGTATTTT.

The chain recombines TRBV19 with TRBJ2-7; D unresolved. Germline V gives CDR1 LNHDA, CDR2 SQIVND (reference sequence). The length of the CDR3 is 12 residues. V lost 5 bases to trimming and J lost 4 bases, with 9 bases between them. The CDR3 sequence is CASSSPSYEQYF. The CDR3 DNA is TGTGCCAGTAGTTCTCCCAGTTACGAGCAGTACTTC.

The chain combines TRBV15 with TRBJ2-5, with a possible D match to TRBD1 (5 bases). V gave up 1 base and J gave up 4 bases, with 13 bases separating them. Per germline, CDR1 LNHNV and CDR2 YYDKDF (reference sequence). The CDR3 sequence is 15 residues long. The CDR3 DNA sequence: TGTGCCACCAGCAGAGGTATAACAGGACGAGAGACCCAGTACTTC. Encoded protein: CATSRGITGRETQYF.

The CDR3 region is CASSQEPGIGDTQYF. In DNA, the CDR3 is TGCGCCAGCAGCCAAGAGCCGGGAATAGGAGATACGCAGTATTTT. This chain joins TRBV4-1 and TRBJ2-3, with D possibly TRBD2 on 5 matching bases. The CDR3 totals 15 residues. CDR1 and CDR2 from the germline V gene are MGHRA and YSYEKL. The V end lost 0 bases, the J end lost 5 bases, and 12 bases lay between the germline ends.

As concerns this clone: The sample holds other DNA sequences that translate to the same CDR3. The chain has TRBV15 and TRBJ2-3, with D hard to call. Per germline, CDR1 LNHNV and CDR2 YYDKDF (reference sequence). Trimming removed 0 bases from V and 5 bases from J, with 6 bases in between. This CDR3 has 13 amino acids. CDR3 sequence reads: CATSRDLRDTQYF. The CDR3 nucleotides are TGTGCCACCAGCAGAGATCTGAGAGATACGCAGTATTTT.

The rearrangement links TRBV7-2 to TRBJ1-4; D unclear. The CDR3 covers 15 residues. V shed 6 bases and J shed 5 bases, with 16 bases lying between them. The germline gives CDR1 SGHTA, CDR2 FQGNSA. CDR3 DNA: TGTGCCAGCAGTCTAAGGATTGGTATGAATGAAAAACTGTTTTTT. Translated, it gives CASSLRIGMNEKLFF.

The rearrangement links TRBV27 to TRBJ2-5, with D uncertain. CDR1 and CDR2 from the germline V gene are MNHEY and SMNVEV (reference sequence). The CDR3 contains 16 residues. Trimming cost V 6 bases and J 7 bases, with 24 bases left between them. Here the CDR3 reads CASSPYEQNHPGTQYF. Written as DNA, the CDR3 is TGTGCCAGCAGCCCCTATGAGCAGAACCACCCCGGGACCCAGTACTTC.

The J gene is TRBJ2-1, the V gene TRBV27; the match to TRBD2 covers 8 bases. The CDR3 runs 17 residues. Germline trimming cut 6 bases from V and 1 base from J; bases unmatched to any gene: 11. Germline V CDR1 and CDR2: MNHEY, SMNVEV (reference sequence). CDR3 sequence: CASSPTPSGLSYNEQFF. The CDR3 coding sequence is TGTGCCAGCAGCCCGACTCCTAGCGGGTTGTCCTACAATGAGCAGTTCTTC.

The chain is built from TRBV27 and TRBJ2-3; D call uncertain. The germline CDR1 and CDR2 sequences are MNHEY and SMNVEV (reference sequence). The CDR3 has 16 residues. V was shortened by 2 bases and J by 2 bases, with 14 bases between the two germline ends. The CDR3 spells CASSLLRALTTDTQYF. CDR3 nucleotides: TGTGCCAGCAGTTTACTTAGGGCCTTGACCACAGATACGCAGTATTTT.

The chain recombines TRBV4-3 with TRBJ2-1; D is undetermined. The CDR3 extends over 16 amino acids. The V end lost 2 bases, the J end lost 2 bases, and 13 bases lay between the germline ends. Looked up from germline, CDR1 is LGHNA and CDR2 is YSLEER. CDR3 loop: CASSQLEGHAYNEQFF. DNA of the CDR3: TGCGCCAGCAGCCAACTTGAAGGTCACGCCTACAATGAGCAGTTCTTC.

The J gene is TRBJ2-7, the V gene TRBV27; possibly TRBD1 for D (6 bases). This CDR3 comprises 17 residues. With 1 base removed from V and 1 base from J, the gap between germline ends came to 17 bases. Germline lookup yields CDR1 MNHEY and CDR2 SMNVEV (reference sequence). The CDR3 sequence: CASSLFQVGTSSYEQYF. The CDR3 nucleotides read TGTGCCAGCAGTTTATTCCAAGTTGGGACATCTTCCTACGAGCAGTACTTC.

The CDR3, as DNA: TGTGCCAGCAGCTTATCTTACACCGACCCAACCCAAGAGACCCAGTACTTC. Protein sequence: CASSLSYTDPTQETQYF. The chain joins TRBV7-9 to TRBJ2-5; D unclear. With 2 bases removed from V and 1 base from J, the gap between germline ends came to 17 bases. CDR1 is SEHNR, CDR2 FQNEAQ, per germline (reference sequence). CDR3 length equals 17 residues. Full variable domain (remainder filled in from reference TRBV7-9 and TRBJ2-5): DTGVSQNPRHKITKRGQNVTFRCDPISEHNRLYWYRQTLGQGPEFLTYFQNEAQLEKSRLLSDRFSAERPKGSFSTLEIQRTEQGDSAMYLCASSLSYTDPTQETQYFGPGTRLLVL.